Shown below are 25 T cell receptor beta chains from a single sample sequenced in a study of breast tumors, draining lymph nodes, adjacent tissues. TCRdb re-analysed the multiplex PCR reads in MiXCR, keeping a single row per CDR3 protein. The sample carries about 180,000 distinct CDR3 sequences, 25% to 40% recorded once. The lymph nodes were axillary draining lymph nodes from breast cancer patients. The sequencing sample was made of axillary lymph node tissue. The receptors stem from a female donor with breast cancer. Some clones in this sample may be carry-over from other donors' samples.

In the case of this clonotype: This may be a read error, as it is one base from a much larger clone. The chain links TRBV6-1 to TRBJ2-1; TRBD1 agrees at 7 bases. Germline V lookup: CDR1 MNHNS, CDR2 SASEGT. CDR3 size: 13 residues. The junction had 7 bases not matched to a gene; V was cut back by 5 bases and J by 9 bases. DNA for the CDR3: TGTGCCAGCAGTCACGACAGGGTGTCTGAGCAGTTCTTC. Its protein is CASSHDRVSEQFF.

This clonotype was seen more than once but under ten times. The chain combines TRBV20-1 with TRBJ2-5, with TRBD2 matching 7 bases. J lost 7 bases, V lost 3 bases, and 11 bases had no gene match. Germline CDR1 DFQATT, CDR2 SNEGSKA (reference sequence). CDR3 length equals 14 residues. The CDR3 sequence is CSARTVEGRATQYF. In DNA, the CDR3 is TGCAGTGCTAGGACCGTAGAGGGGAGGGCGACCCAGTACTTC.

This clonotype was recorded a few times. The CDR3 nucleotides read TGTGCCAGCACCCGCGGACAGGGAACCGGGGAGCTGTTTTTT. It encodes CASTRGQGTGELFF. The rearrangement links TRBV6-5 to TRBJ2-2; 8 nucleotides line up with TRBD1. Trimming took 7 bases from V and 5 from J; bases not matched to a gene: 6. Looked up from germline, CDR1 is MNHEY and CDR2 is SVGAGI. This CDR3 is 14 amino acids long.

This clonotype qualifies as medium-sized. The CDR3 DNA sequence: TGCGCCAGCAGCTCTTCCTCAGGGGATACCTACGAGCAGTACTTC. It codes for CASSSSSGDTYEQYF. V usage is TRBV5-1 and J usage is TRBJ2-7, with D possibly being TRBD1 (6 bases). V was cut by 3 bases and J by 2 bases, with 15 bases left in between. This CDR3 region has 15 residues. The V gene's germline CDR1 is SGHRS and CDR2 YFSETQ.

This clonotype was counted at least ten times. CDR3 DNA: TGCGCCAGCAGCCATCAGGGCAAAGCCCAGTACTTC. Its translation: CASSHQGKAQYF. V and J are TRBV4-1 and TRBJ2-5; D might be TRBD1 (5 bases). CDR3 size: 12 residues. With 3 bases removed from V and 9 bases from J, the gap between germline ends came to 11 bases. The V gene's germline CDR1 is MGHRA and CDR2 YSYEKL.

This chain links TRBV3-1 with TRBJ1-1, with unresolved D. CDR1 LGHDT and CDR2 YNNKEL come from the germline V gene (reference sequence). Deletions cut 1 base from V and 0 bases from J, with 6 bases between. There are 14 residues in the CDR3. The CDR3: CASSQGLVNTEAFF. Written as DNA, the CDR3 is TGTGCCAGCAGCCAAGGTCTCGTGAACACTGAAGCTTTCTTT.

This sequence joins TRBV28 and TRBJ1-6, with 9 positions matching TRBD1. Losses at the gene ends were 5 bases for V and 8 bases for J; bases not matched to a gene: 10. The germline V gene encodes CDR1 MDHEN and CDR2 SYDVKM. The CDR3 is made up of 16 amino acids. CDR3 nucleotide sequence: TGTGCCAGCAGTCTCCCCGGGGACAGGGCTGATTCACCCCTCCACTTT. Its protein product is CASSLPGDRADSPLHF.

This chain connects TRBV12-3 or TRBV12-4 to TRBJ2-7; D is unclear. V shed 5 bases and J shed 7 bases, with 15 bases lying between them. The CDR3 sequence is 13 residues long. The CDR3 loop is CASSDGPSTEQYF. The CDR3 DNA reads TGTGCCAGCAGTGACGGGCCCTCTACGGAGCAGTACTTC.

In this sample, this clonotype turned up many times. The rearrangement joins TRBV5-4 to TRBJ2-7; the D call may be TRBD1 or TRBD2 (6 bases each). CDR3 length equals 14 residues. CDR1 is SGHNT, CDR2 YYREEE, per germline (reference sequence). Trimming took off 0 bases at V and 0 bases at J, with 7 bases between the two ends. In nucleotides, the CDR3 is TGTGCCAGCAGCTTGGGGGGGGCCTCCTACGAGCAGTACTTC. The encoded protein is CASSLGGASYEQYF.

The gene calls are TRBV12-3 or TRBV12-4 and TRBJ1-4; 8 bases agree with TRBD1. J gave up 3 bases and V 8 bases, and 8 bases lay outside the gene matches. This CDR3 region has 15 residues. CDR3 DNA sequence: TGTGCCAGCTCTGCGACAGGGGCGTCTAATGAAAAACTGTTTTTT. It specifies CASSATGASNEKLFF.

V and J are TRBV27 and TRBJ2-3, with D perhaps assigned TRBD1 or TRBD2 (5 bases each). With 7 bases removed from V and 6 bases from J, the gap between germline ends came to 17 bases. The V gene's germline CDR1 is MNHEY and CDR2 SMNVEV (reference sequence). The CDR3 sequence is 14 residues long. The CDR3 nucleotides are TGTGCCAGCACTTACCGGGACCCACGGGATACGCAGTATTTT. It specifies CASTYRDPRDTQYF.

Regarding this clonotype: The conserved final phenylalanine or tryptophan is absent from the CDR3, which likely points to a read error. It is unclear where the CDR3 begins or ends on the DNA, so no DNA is shown, and the CDR3 is as TCRdb lists it. The rearrangement joins TRBV12-3 or TRBV12-4 to TRBJ2-2; the D call TRBD1 from the table was never checked on the DNA. The CDR3 has 20 amino acids, counting both end residues. CDR3 region: CAYVTPSTTQQGLTPGSCFV.

This clonotype has a handful of counts. A read error may be the cause here, since a much bigger clone is one base away. The chain is built from TRBV5-5 and TRBJ2-7; weak D call: TRBD1 (6 bases). CDR1 SGHKS and CDR2 YYEKEE come from the germline V gene (reference sequence). The CDR3 spans 12 residues. V was cut by 2 bases and J by 6 bases, with 9 bases left in between. The CDR3 region has the DNA TGTGCCAGCAGCTTTAGGGGGTCCGAGCAGTACTTC. Residues: CASSFRGSEQYF.

This clonotype was detected ten times or more. The gene calls are TRBV5-6 and TRBJ2-5, with 9 bases matching TRBD1. The germline V gene encodes CDR1 SGHDT and CDR2 YYEEEE. The CDR3 runs 15 residues. Trimming at V came to 3 bases and at J to 5 bases, leaving 8 bases not matched to a gene. The CDR3 sequence: CASSWKQGAWETQYF. CDR3 nucleotides: TGTGCCAGCAGCTGGAAACAGGGGGCTTGGGAGACCCAGTACTTC.

Ten or more counts support this clonotype. This sequence may be a read error, since a much larger clone differs from it by one base. This chain links TRBV6-2 or TRBV6-3 with TRBJ2-6; D is perhaps TRBD1 or TRBD2 (5 bases each). CDR1 is MNHEY and CDR2 is SVGEGT in the germline V gene. The CDR3 contains 14 residues. Trimming removed 5 bases at V and 8 bases at J, with 13 bases between. CDR3 region: CASSLTGPPNVLTF. CDR3 sequence (DNA): TGTGCCAGCAGTCTAACGGGACCGCCCAACGTCCTGACTTTC.

Here the CDR3 reads CASSRDGLTGLENIQYF. The CDR3 DNA reads as TGTGCCAGCAGCAGAGACGGACTAACGGGACTTGAAAACATTCAGTACTTC. The chain uses TRBV7-2 and TRBJ2-4; tentatively, D is TRBD2 (6 bases). Trimming cost V 5 bases and J 5 bases, with 22 bases left between them. CDR3 length: 17 residues. CDR1 and CDR2 (germline): SGHTA, FQGNSA.

At least ten counts were recorded for this clonotype. V gene TRBV6-5 combines with J gene TRBJ1-5; D perhaps matches TRBD1 (5 bases). Deletions cut 5 bases from V and 0 bases from J, with 14 bases between. CDR1 is MNHEY and CDR2 is SVGAGI in the germline V gene. The CDR3 runs 16 residues. The CDR3 loop is CASSSLRGNSNQPQHF. For the CDR3, the DNA is TGTGCCAGCAGTAGTCTAAGGGGCAATAGCAATCAGCCCCAGCATTTT.

This clonotype was recorded at least ten times. V usage is TRBV6-1 and J usage is TRBJ2-3; possible D gene TRBD1, 6 bases. CDR3 size: 13 residues. Trimming removed 1 base at V and 6 bases at J, with 8 bases between. Germline CDR1 reads MNHNS; CDR2 reads SASEGT. The CDR3 bases are TGTGCCAGCAGTGAAGACAGGGTTGATACGCAGTATTTT. Translating gives CASSEDRVDTQYF.

This clonotype was seen ten or more times. The V call is TRBV2, the J call TRBJ1-5; D unresolved. This CDR3 is 13 amino acids long. Germline-derived CDR1 and CDR2 are SNHLY and FYNNEI. Trimming pared 4 bases from V and 4 bases from J, leaving 8 bases between. In DNA, the CDR3 is TGTGCCAGCAGTGCAGGAGAGAATCAGCCCCAGCATTTT. Amino acids: CASSAGENQPQHF.

Worth noting for this clonotype: Possible read error: a much larger clone is one base away. The chain uses TRBV3-1 and TRBJ2-5; no reliable D call. The germline V gene has CDR1 LGHDT and CDR2 YNNKEL (reference sequence). V dropped 4 bases and J dropped 4 bases, with 13 bases sitting between them. The CDR3 length is 14 residues. Here the CDR3 reads CASSPTSVGETQYF. CDR3 coding DNA: TGTGCCAGCAGCCCCACCAGCGTGGGAGAGACCCAGTACTTC.

The chain combines TRBV12-5 with TRBJ2-5; a weak D match, TRBD2 (6 bases). From germline, CDR1 is LGHNT and CDR2 FRNRAP. Trimming removed 3 bases from V and 3 bases from J, with 11 bases in between. CDR3 size: 14 residues. The CDR3 loop is CASGLVRGEETQYF. The CDR3 DNA follows: TGTGCTAGTGGTTTAGTTCGCGGGGAAGAGACCCAGTACTTC.

Many counts were recorded for this clonotype. This sequence joins TRBV24-1 and TRBJ1-2; a weak D match, TRBD1 (6 bases). Trimming cost V 8 bases and J 3 bases, with 15 bases left between them. Looked up from germline, CDR1 is KGHDR and CDR2 is SFDVKD. The CDR3 loop spans 14 amino acids. The CDR3 DNA follows: TGTGCCACCATAAAGGCAGGGGTGGACTATGGCTACACCTTC. This sequence encodes CATIKAGVDYGYTF.

This clonotype was seen many times. The chain uses TRBV7-9 and TRBJ1-2; weak D call: TRBD1 (6 bases). Germline V gene sequence: CDR1 SEHNR, CDR2 FQNEAQ (reference sequence). The ends were cut back, 3 bases at V and 4 bases at J, with 12 bases in the middle. The CDR3 extends over 14 amino acids. The CDR3 loop is CASSLEWGPYGYTF. Written as DNA, the CDR3 is TGTGCCAGCAGCTTGGAATGGGGGCCCTATGGCTACACCTTC.

The chain combines TRBV20-1 with TRBJ2-3; D is possibly TRBD2 (5 bases). V lost 3 bases and J lost 2, with 6 bases in between. CDR3 length: 12 amino acids. Germline loops: CDR1 DFQATT, CDR2 SNEGSKA (reference sequence). The CDR3 sequence is CSASGNTDTQYF. The CDR3 DNA follows: TGCAGTGCTAGCGGGAACACAGATACGCAGTATTTT.

This clonotype was detected many times. This may be a read error: a much more frequent sequence differs by one nucleotide. V is TRBV20-1 and J is TRBJ2-7; D is unclear. Germline lookup yields CDR1 DFQATT and CDR2 SNEGSKA (reference sequence). This CDR3 comprises 14 residues. As DNA, the CDR3 is TGCAGTGCTAACAGCCAGTCTAGGTCCTCCGAGCAGTACTTC. This sequence encodes CSANSQSRSSEQYF.